This TCR beta chain was found in a study of beta chain features in type 1 diabetes. The study, taken as a whole, reports: Among patients with Type 1 diabetes, TCRB CDR3s were moderately but significantly shorter in every one of the four CD4+ subsets.

Staining for CD45RO/CCR7/CD25/CD127/CD95/CD27 allowed sorting of CD4+ naive, central memory, regulatory and stem cell-like memory cells. Sorted populations all had greater than 95% purity. As every portion of the isolated RNA was reverse transcribed, the sequencing read expressed TCRB transcripts. TCRdb's table, derived via immunoSEQ multiplex PCR, lists solely in-frame clones and lacks some. The sample contains approximately 140,000 clones, roughly 53% of which appear only once. The sample holds a few counts of this clone. Its target is not known. Germline V gene data show CDR1 as SGHVS and CDR2 as FNYEAQ. V dropped 1 base and J dropped 1 base, with 7 bases sitting between them. The CDR3 loop spans 14 amino acids.

The chain carries TRBV7-6 and TRBJ1-1; D unclear. The clonotype comes from a man aged 18 to 35 in good health. The source material was Tregs from blood. As DNA, the CDR3 is TGTGCCAGCAGCTTAGTTTCCAAGAACACTGAAGCTTTCTTT. This translates into CASSLVSKNTEAFF.